This T cell receptor beta chain comes out of a study of blood T cell repertoires in COVID-19 (dated by TCRdb to 2018 to 2021). Background for the entire study: Samples from collaborators originated in the United States, Italy and Spain and spanned both the acute and convalescent phases of COVID-19. The repertoires were made available in a free public database intended to serve as a resource for research on the immune response to SARS-CoV-2. HLA class I and class II types, where available, came from metadata supplied by the sample provider rather than from assay-based typing. The material from the prospective study consisted of cDNA or gDNA derived from T cells, B-cell-depleted T cells, or PBMCs. Deeply sampled blood TCRbeta repertoires from subjects exposed to, actively infected with, or recovered from COVID-19 were included in the dataset. The sample metadata nearly always contained a de-identified subject ID, COVID-19 status, age in years and sex. The samples were drawn from two sources: the first 160 participants of the ongoing ImmuneRACE study, and 950 to 1,500 subjects contributed by 6 global collaborators.

Worth noting for this clone: Its antigen has not been determined. No qualities accompany the bases; no much larger clone lies one base away.

TCRbeta CDR3 regions were amplified from genomic DNA by means of the immunoSEQ Assay, a bias-controlled multiplex PCR. The study's processing was this. Nucleated cell counts per sample were estimated from amplification of reference gene primers within the assay. To quantify the absolute abundance of each unique TCRbeta CDR3 rearrangement, sequence reads were collapsed and filtered. For each sample, productive Simpson clonality was calculated as the square root of Simpson's diversity index over productive rearrangements. Imported from immuneACCESS, the table was reduced by TCRdb to in-frame sequences with V and J called. These copies leave out some clones; in studies compared against another copy, an unresolved V gene accounts for under half, and the cause of the remainder is not known. V, J and clone size are taken as reported in that table, and D and trimming were inferred from the DNA itself. This sample has almost 90,000 clones in its table, and 90% of those were observed once. Over 5.5% of the sample is in the top ten clones.

In Seattle, one collaborating source enrolled patients while the infection was active and tracked those patients longitudinally over the course of disease. Whole blood was collected in K2EDTA tubes by collaborating institutions according to the institutions' own protocols. Collaborator samples were shipped for TCRbeta analysis as frozen whole blood, isolated PBMCs, or DNA extracted from either sample type. What the study reported, not specific to this receptor: The amount of clinical and demographic metadata varied by source and participant and was provided uncurated.

V trim: 4 bases; J trim: 5 bases; unmatched bases: 9. The CDR3 runs 16 amino acids, cysteine and phenylalanine included. Just CDR3 DNA is preserved here, 48 bases in frame from base 1. CDR1 PRHDT and CDR2 FYEKMQ were looked up in the germline V gene (reference sequence). The sequence is built from TRBV13 and TRBJ2-3, with TRBD1 identical over 10 junction bases. This sequence was found in a man aged 18 to 29 with COVID-19, enrolled during active disease. Material: peripheral blood. The nucleotide sequence reads TGTGCCAGCAGCTACTTCGGGGACAGGGGTAGAGATACGCAGTATTTT. This sequence encodes CASSYFGDRGRDTQYF.